The T cell receptor beta chain under discussion was sequenced for a study of regulatory T cells in long-lasting Graves disease. CDR3 regions were amplified by Arm-PCR using iRepertoire HTBI primers to build TCR beta libraries. TCRdb used MiXCR to reprocess the multiplex PCR reads, holding one entry per CDR3 protein. The sample has fewer than 600,000 distinct CDR3 sequences; less than 25% are singletons. This clonotype appeared a few times. Its antigen remains unidentified. Documented time point: persistent/refractory GD, antithyroid drugs over 5 years with positive TRAb. PBMC-extracted RNA yielded the TCR library. Trimming left V 5 bases short and J 1 base short, with 14 bases between. This CDR3 is built from 15 residues. The germline CDR1 and CDR2 sequences are SEHNR and FQNEAQ (reference sequence). Regarding the study as a whole: Examination was confined to peripheral blood, excluding thyroid tissue.

The TCR sequence derives from a female donor with Graves disease. Sequencing was performed on peripheral blood mononuclear cells (PBMCs), taken when the disease was refractory, from a patient treated with antithyroid drugs. The rearrangement uses TRBV7-9 and TRBJ1-1, with D maybe TRBD1 (6 bases). The CDR3 nucleotides are TGTGCCAGCAGCCCCCCGGACAGATCGAACACTGAAGCTTTCTTT. Amino acids: CASSPPDRSNTEAFF.